This T cell receptor (beta chain) was identified in a study of blood T cell repertoires in COVID-19. Background on the study: There were acute and convalescent COVID-19 samples, and they came from the United States, Italy and Spain. The analysed material was cDNA or gDNA that came from T cells, B-cell-depleted T cells, or PBMCs.

This CDR3 region has 15 residues. Germline lookup yields CDR1 GTSNPN and CDR2 SVGIG (reference sequence). V lost 0 bases, J lost 2 bases, and 2 bases stayed unmatched. Source study methods: Counts of nucleated cells, estimated from reference gene primer amplification, were obtained. Sequencing used immunoSEQ multiplex PCR; TCRdb keeps in-frame clones, though not all of them. The DNA gave D and trimming, while V, J and clone size come from that table. The table has 160,000 or so clones, roughly 80% seen once; the top ten hold roughly 14%. The chain carries TRBV30 and TRBJ2-5; 11 bases map to TRBD2. Input material: peripheral blood. The receptor comes from a woman older than 75 with acute or convalescent COVID-19. CDR3 in DNA: TGTGCCTGGAGTGTCACTAGCGGGAGTCAAGAGACCCAGTACTTC. Its protein product is CAWSVTSGSQETQYF.